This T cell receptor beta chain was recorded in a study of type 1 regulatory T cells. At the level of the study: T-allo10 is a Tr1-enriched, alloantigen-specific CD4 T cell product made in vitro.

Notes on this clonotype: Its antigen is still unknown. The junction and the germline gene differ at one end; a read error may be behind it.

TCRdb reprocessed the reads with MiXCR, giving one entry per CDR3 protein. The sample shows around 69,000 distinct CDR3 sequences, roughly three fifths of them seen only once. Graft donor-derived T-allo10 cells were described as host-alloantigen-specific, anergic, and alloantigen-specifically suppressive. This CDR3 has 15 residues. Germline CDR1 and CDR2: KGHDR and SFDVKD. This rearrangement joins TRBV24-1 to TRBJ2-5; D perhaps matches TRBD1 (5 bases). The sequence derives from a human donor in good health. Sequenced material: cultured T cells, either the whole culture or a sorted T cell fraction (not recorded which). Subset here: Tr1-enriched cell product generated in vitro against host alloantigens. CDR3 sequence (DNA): TGTGCCACCAGTGACCCAGGGCCAGGGCAAGAGAGGCAGGACTTC. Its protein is CATSDPGPGQERQDF.